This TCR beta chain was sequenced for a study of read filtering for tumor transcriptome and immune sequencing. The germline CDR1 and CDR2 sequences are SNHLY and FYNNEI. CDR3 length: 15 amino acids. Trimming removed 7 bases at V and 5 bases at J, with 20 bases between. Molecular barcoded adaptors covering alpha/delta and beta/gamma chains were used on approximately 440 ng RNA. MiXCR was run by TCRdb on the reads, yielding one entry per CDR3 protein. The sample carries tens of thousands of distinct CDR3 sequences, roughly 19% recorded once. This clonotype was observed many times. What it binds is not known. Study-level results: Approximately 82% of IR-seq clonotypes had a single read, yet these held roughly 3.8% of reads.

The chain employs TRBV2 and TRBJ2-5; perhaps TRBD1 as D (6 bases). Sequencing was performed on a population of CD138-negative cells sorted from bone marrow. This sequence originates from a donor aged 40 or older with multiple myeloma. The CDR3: CASKKQGTERETQYF. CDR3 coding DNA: TGTGCCAGCAAGAAACAGGGCACAGAGAGGGAGACCCAGTACTTC.